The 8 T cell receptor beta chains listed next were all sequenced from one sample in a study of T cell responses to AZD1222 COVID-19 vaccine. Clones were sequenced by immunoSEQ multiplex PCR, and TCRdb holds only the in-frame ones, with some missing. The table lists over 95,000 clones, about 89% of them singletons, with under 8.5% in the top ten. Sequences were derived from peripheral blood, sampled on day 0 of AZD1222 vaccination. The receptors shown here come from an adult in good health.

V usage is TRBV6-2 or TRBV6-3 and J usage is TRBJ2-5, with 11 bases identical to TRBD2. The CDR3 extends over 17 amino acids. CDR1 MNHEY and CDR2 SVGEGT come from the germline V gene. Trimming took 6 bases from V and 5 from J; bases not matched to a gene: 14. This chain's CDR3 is CASSPSLSGGVGETQYF. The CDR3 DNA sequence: TGTGCCAGCAGCCCTTCCCTTAGCGGGGGGGTGGGTGAGACCCAGTACTTC.

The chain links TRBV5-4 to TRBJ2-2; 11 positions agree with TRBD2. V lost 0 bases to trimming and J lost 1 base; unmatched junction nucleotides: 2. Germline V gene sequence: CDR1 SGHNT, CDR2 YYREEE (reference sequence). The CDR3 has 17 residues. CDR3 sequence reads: CASSLGTSGGNTGELFF. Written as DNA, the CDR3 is TGTGCCAGCAGCTTGGGCACTAGCGGGGGGAACACCGGGGAGCTGTTTTTT.

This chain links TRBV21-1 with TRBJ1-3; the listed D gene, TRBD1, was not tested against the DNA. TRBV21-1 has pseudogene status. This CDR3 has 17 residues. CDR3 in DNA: TGTGCCAGCAGCAAAGTTGGGCCGTCCTGCTCTGGAAACACCATATATTTT. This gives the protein CASSKVGPSCSGNTIYF.

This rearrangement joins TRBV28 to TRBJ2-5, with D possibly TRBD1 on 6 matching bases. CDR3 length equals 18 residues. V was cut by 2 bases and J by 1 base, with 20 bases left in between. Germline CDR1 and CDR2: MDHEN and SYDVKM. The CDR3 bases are TGTGCCAGCAGTTTAGCCGGTTTGGGGGCACCCCTCCAAGAGACCCAGTACTTC. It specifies CASSLAGLGAPLQETQYF.

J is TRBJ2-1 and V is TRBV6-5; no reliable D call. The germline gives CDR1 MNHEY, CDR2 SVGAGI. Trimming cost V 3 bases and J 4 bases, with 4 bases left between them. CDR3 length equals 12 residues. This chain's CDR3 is CASSYQYNEQFF. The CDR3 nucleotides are TGTGCCAGCAGTTATCAGTACAATGAGCAGTTCTTC.

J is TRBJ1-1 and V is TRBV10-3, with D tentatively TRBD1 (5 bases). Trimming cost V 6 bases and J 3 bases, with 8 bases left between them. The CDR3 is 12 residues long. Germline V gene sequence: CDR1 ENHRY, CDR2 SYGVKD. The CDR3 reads CAIRWGDTEAFF. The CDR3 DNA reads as TGTGCCATCAGGTGGGGGGACACTGAAGCTTTCTTT.

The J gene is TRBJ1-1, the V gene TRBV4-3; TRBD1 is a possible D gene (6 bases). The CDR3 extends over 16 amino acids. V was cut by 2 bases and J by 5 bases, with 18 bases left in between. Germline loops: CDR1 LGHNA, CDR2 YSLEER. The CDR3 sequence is CASSQSWGGRETEAFF. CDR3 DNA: TGCGCCAGCAGCCAATCCTGGGGGGGGCGCGAAACTGAAGCTTTCTTT.

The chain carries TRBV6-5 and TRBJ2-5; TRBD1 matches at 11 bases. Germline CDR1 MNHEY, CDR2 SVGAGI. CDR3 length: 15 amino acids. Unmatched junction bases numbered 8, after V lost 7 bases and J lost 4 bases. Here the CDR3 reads CASNALGTGGETQYF. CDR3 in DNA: TGTGCCAGCAATGCCCTGGGGACAGGGGGAGAGACCCAGTACTTC.